This T cell receptor (beta chain) is from a study of immune evolution from preneoplasia to lung adenocarcinoma. General observations from the study: From normal lung to invasive adenocarcinoma, top clone frequencies appeared to decrease. Clonality was highest in normal lung, lower in later-stage lesions apparently.

Notes on this clone: Its antigen is not known.

Sequenced by immunoSEQ multiplex PCR; TCRdb stores in-frame clones only, minus some. The repertoire holds several thousand clones, with roughly 80% as singletons. The V end lost 6 bases, the J end lost 1 base, and 10 bases lay between the germline ends. Germline loops: CDR1 SGHDT, CDR2 YYEEEE. The CDR3 is 13 residues long. The source is a person between 60 and 79 years old with lung adenocarcinoma. The rearrangement joins TRBV5-6 to TRBJ1-2; D is unresolved. Sequencing input: FFPE adjacent normal lung tissue. CDR3 loop: CASNPSRNYGYTF. The DNA of the CDR3 is TGTGCCAGCAATCCTAGTCGTAACTATGGCTACACCTTC. The whole variable domain, remainder taken from reference TRBV5-6 and TRBJ1-2, is DAGVTQSPTHLIKTRGQQVTLRCSPKSGHDTVSWYQQALGQGPQFIFQYYEEEERQRGNFPDRFSGHQFPNYSSELNVNALLLGDSALYLCASNPSRNYGYTFGSGTRLTVV.